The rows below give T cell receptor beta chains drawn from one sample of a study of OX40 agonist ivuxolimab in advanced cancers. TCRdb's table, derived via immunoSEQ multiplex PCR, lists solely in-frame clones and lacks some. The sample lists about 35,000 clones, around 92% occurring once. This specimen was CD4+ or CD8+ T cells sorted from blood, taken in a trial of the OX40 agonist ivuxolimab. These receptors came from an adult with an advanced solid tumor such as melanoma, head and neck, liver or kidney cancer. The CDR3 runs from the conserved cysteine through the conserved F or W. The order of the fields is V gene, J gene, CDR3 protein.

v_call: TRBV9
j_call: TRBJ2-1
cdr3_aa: CASSGLDGQRGSYNEQFF

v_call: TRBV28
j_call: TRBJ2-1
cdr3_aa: CASHTGTGFSYNEQFF

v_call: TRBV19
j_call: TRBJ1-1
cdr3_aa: CASSEWTNTEAFF

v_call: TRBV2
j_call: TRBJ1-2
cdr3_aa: CESQWGDGYTF

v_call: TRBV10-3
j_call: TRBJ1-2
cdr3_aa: CAIREQGGYGYTF

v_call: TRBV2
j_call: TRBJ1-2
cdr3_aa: CASFVLKGEVYGYTF

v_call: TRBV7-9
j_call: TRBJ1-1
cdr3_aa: CAITLTSGNTEAFF

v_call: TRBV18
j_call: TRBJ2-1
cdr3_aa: CASSPFLDNEQFF

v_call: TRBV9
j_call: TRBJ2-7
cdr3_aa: CASSSRDRVDEQYF

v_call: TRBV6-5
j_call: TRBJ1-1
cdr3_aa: CASSYSIGGANTEAFF

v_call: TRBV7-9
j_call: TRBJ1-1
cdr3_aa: CASSFRAQGANTEAFF

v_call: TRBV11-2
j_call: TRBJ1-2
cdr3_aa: CASSLPRDGGLQNGYTF

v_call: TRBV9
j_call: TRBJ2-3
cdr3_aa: CASSFRQGSSDTQYF

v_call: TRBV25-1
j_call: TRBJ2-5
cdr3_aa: CASMSKTMETQYF

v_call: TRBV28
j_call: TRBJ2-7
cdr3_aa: CASSLRLAEQYF

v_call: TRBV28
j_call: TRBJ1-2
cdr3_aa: CASVPLLDYGYTF

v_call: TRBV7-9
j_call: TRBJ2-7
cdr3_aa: CASSLGSTGGEQYF

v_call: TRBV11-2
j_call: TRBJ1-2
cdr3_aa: CASSHGQGDAYGYTF

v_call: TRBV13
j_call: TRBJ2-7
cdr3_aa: CASSGTGSSYEQYF

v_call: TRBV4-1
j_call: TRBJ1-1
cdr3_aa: CASSQEEGGSPEAFF

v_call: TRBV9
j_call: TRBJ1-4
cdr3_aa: CASSARTGEKLFF

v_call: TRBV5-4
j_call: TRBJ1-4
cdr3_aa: CASSFGTIATNEKLFF

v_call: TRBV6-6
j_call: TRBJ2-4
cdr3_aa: CASSYGEGVAKNIQYF

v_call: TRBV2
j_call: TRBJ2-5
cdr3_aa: CASLGRPGSTPQETQYF

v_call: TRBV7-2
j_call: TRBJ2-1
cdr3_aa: CASSQDGSSYNEQFF